The 3 T cell receptor beta chains listed next were all sequenced from one sample in a study of cytomegalovirus exposure and HLA in healthy donors. With 60 Vbeta and 13 Jbeta primers, the PCR was carried out. Sequencing used immunoSEQ multiplex PCR; TCRdb keeps in-frame clones, though not all of them. Among some 150,000 clones listed, more than 7.5% were seen once. The source material was PBMCs. The receptors here all came from a man aged 50-59 years in good health and CMV-seronegative.

This clone showed up just a few times. The genes are TRBV7-8 and TRBJ2-1; 7 positions match TRBD2. Germline V CDR1 and CDR2: SGHVS, FQNEAQ. The CDR3 length is 16 residues. Trimming at V came to 5 bases and at J to 1 base, leaving 8 bases not matched to a gene. The CDR3 reads CASSGLEGGSYNEQFF. CDR3 bases: TGTGCCAGCAGCGGGTTGGAGGGAGGGTCCTACAATGAGCAGTTCTTC.

This clone was observed a few times. Its ends do not fully match the called genes, so a read error is possible. This chain connects TRBV7-7 to TRBJ1-4, with unresolved D. The V gene's germline CDR1 is SSHAT and CDR2 FNYEAQ (reference sequence). CDR3 size: 13 residues. For the CDR3, the DNA is TGTGCTAGCAGCCCAGACATCAATGAAAAACTGTTTTTT. This translates into CASSPDINEKLFF.

This clone was counted between two and nine times. The gene calls are TRBV6-1 and TRBJ1-2; D might be TRBD1 (5 bases). Between the trimmed V and J ends, which lost 6 bases and 8 bases, there was a span of 19 bases. CDR1 and CDR2 (germline): MNHNS, SASEGT. The CDR3 consists of 14 residues. This CDR3 is CASRAVGGNGGYTF. CDR3 sequence (DNA): TGTGCCAGCAGGGCTGTCGGGGGTAACGGCGGCTACACCTTC.